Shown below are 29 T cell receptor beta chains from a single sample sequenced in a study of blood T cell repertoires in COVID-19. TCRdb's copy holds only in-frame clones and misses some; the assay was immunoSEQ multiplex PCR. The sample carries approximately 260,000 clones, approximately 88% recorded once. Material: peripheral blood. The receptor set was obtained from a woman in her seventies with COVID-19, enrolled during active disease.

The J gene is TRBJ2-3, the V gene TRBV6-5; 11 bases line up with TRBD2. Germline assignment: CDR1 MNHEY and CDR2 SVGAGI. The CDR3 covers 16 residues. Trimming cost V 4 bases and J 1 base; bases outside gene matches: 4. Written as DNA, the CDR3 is TGTGCCAGCAGTTCATTAGCGGGAGGGGGCACAGATACGCAGTATTTT. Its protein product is CASSSLAGGGTDTQYF.

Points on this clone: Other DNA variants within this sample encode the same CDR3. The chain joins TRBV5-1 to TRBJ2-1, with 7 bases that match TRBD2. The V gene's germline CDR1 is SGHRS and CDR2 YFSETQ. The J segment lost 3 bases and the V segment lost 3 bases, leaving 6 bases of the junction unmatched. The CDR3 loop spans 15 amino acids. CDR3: CASSSTGGNYNEQFF. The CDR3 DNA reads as TGCGCCAGCAGCTCCACGGGGGGAAACTACAATGAGCAGTTCTTC.

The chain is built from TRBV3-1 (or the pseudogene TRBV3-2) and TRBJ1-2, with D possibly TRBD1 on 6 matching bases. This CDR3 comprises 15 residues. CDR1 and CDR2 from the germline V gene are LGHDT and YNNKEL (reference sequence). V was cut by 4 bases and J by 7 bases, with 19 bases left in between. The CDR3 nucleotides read TGTGCCAGCAGCCCTTCGTCTCCAGGGGTCGGTGGCTACACCTTC. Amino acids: CASSPSSPGVGGYTF.

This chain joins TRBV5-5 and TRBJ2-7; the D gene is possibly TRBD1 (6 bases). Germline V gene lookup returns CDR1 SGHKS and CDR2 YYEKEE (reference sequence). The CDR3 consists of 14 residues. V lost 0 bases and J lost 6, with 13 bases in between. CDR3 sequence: CASSLVQGLGEQYF. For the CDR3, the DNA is TGTGCCAGCAGCTTGGTTCAGGGGTTGGGCGAGCAGTACTTC.

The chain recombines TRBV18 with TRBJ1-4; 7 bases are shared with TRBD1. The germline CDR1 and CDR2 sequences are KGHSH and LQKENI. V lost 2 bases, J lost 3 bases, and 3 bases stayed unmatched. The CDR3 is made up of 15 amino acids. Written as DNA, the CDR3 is TGTGCCAGCTCACCAGGGACAGAATCTAATGAAAAACTGTTTTTT. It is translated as CASSPGTESNEKLFF.

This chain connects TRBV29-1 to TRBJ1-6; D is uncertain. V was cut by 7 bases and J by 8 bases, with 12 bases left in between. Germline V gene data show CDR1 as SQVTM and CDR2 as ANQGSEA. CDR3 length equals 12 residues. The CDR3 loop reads CSAGERDSPLHF. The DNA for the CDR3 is TGCAGCGCCGGGGAGAGGGATTCACCCCTCCACTTT. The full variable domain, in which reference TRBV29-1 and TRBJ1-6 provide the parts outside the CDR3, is SAVISQKPSRDICQRGTSLTIQCQVDSQVTMMFWYRQQPGQSLTLIATANQGSEATYESGFVIDKFPISRPNLTFSTLTVSNMSPEDSSIYLCSAGERDSPLHFGNGTRLTVT.

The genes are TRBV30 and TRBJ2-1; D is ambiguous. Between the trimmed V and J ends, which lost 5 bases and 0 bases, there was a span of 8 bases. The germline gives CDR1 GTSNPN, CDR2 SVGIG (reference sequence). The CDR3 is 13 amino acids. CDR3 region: CAWDSLSYNEQFF. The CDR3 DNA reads TGTGCCTGGGACTCCCTCTCCTACAATGAGCAGTTCTTC.

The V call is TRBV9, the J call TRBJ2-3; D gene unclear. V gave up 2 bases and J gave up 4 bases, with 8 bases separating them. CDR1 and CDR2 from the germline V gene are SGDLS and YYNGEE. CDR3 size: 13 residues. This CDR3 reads CASSVSSSDTQYF. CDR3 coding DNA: TGTGCCAGCAGCGTTTCGAGTTCAGATACGCAGTATTTT.

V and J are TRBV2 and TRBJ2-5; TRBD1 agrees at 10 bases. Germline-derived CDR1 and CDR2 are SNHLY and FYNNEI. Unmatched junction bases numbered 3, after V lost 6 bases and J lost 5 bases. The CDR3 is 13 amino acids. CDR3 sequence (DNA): TGTGCCAGCAGGGAGACAGGGGGCGAGACCCAGTACTTC. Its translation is CASRETGGETQYF.

The CDR3 protein is CASSLGQGDGKLFF. DNA of the CDR3: TGTGCCAGCAGCTTGGGACAGGGTGACGGAAAACTGTTTTTT. The chain has TRBV7-2 and TRBJ1-4, with 9 nucleotides matching TRBD1. Germline lookup yields CDR1 SGHTA and CDR2 FQGNSA. The CDR3 has 14 amino acids. V trimming: 3 bases; J trimming: 10 bases; junction bases outside the gene matches: 6.

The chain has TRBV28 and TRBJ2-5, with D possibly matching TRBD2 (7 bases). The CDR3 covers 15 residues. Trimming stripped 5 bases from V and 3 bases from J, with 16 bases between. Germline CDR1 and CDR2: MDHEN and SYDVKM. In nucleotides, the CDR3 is TGTGCCAGCAGTGGCCCAGGGGCGGGGGAAGAGACCCAGTACTTC. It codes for CASSGPGAGEETQYF.

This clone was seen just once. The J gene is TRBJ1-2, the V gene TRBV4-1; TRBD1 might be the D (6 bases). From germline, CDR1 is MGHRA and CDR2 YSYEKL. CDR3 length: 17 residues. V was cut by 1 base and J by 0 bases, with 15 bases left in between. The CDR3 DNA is TGCGCCAGCAGCCAAGTGGGGGGGCGCGTAGCTAACTATGGCTACACCTTC. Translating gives CASSQVGGRVANYGYTF.

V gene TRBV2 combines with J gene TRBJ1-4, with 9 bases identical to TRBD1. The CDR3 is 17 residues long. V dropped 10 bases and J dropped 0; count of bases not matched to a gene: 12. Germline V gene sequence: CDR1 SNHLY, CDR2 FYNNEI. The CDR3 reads CATSGQGGITTNEKLFF. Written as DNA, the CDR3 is TGTGCCACCTCGGGACAGGGAGGAATAACAACTAATGAAAAACTGTTTTTT.

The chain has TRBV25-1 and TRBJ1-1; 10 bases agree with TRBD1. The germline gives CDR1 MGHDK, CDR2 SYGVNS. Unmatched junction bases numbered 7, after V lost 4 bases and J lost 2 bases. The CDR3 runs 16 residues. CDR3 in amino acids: CASSGRDRGSNTEAFF. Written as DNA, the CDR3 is TGTGCCAGCAGTGGGAGGGACAGGGGATCTAACACTGAAGCTTTCTTT.

The CDR3 here is CASSVGLAGPNEQFF. In DNA, the CDR3 is TGTGCCAGCAGCGTAGGGCTAGCGGGACCCAATGAGCAGTTCTTC. V usage is TRBV9 and J usage is TRBJ2-1; TRBD2 matches 9 bases. Looked up from germline, CDR1 is SGDLS and CDR2 is YYNGEE. J lost 6 bases, V lost 0 bases, and 4 bases had no gene match. The CDR3 contains 15 residues.

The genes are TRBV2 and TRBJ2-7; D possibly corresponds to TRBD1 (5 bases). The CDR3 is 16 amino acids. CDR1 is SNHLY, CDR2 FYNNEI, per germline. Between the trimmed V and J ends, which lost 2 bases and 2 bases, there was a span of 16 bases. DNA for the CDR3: TGTGCCAGCAGTGAAAGGAAGGGGTGGGCCCCCTACGAGCAGTACTTC. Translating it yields CASSERKGWAPYEQYF.

In DNA, the CDR3 is TGCGCCAGCAGCTCAGGACAGCCCCAAGAGACCCAGTACTTC. Translating it yields CASSSGQPQETQYF. J is TRBJ2-5 and V is TRBV5-1, with a tentative D call TRBD1 (6 bases). Per germline, CDR1 SGHRS and CDR2 YFSETQ. The CDR3 has 14 residues. V shed 3 bases and J shed 1 base, with 10 bases lying between them.

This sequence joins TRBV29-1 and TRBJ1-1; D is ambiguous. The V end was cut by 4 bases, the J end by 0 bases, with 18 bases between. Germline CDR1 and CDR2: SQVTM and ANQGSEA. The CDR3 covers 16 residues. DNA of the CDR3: TGCAGCGTTGGAGGAGTGGTCGGAGAATTGAACACTGAAGCTTTCTTT. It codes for CSVGGVVGELNTEAFF.

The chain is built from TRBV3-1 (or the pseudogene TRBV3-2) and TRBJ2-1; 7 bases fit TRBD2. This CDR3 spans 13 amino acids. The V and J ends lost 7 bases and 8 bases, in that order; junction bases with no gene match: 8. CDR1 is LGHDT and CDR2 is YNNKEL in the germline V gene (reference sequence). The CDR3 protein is CASNGWAGDEQFF. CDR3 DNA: TGTGCCAGCAACGGGTGGGCGGGAGATGAGCAGTTCTTC.

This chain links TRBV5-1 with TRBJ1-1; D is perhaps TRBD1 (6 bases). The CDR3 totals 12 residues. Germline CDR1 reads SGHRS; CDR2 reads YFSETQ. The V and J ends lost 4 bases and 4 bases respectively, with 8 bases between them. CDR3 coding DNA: TGCGCCAGCAGCGGACAGTCCACTGAAGCTTTCTTT. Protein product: CASSGQSTEAFF.

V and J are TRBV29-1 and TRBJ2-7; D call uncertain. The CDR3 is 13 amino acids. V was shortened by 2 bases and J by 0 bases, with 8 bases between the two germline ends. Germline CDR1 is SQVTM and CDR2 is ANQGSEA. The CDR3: CSVESPYSYEQYF. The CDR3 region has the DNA TGCAGCGTTGAATCCCCGTACTCCTACGAGCAGTACTTC.

CDR3 in DNA: TGTGCCATCAGTGGACTAGCGGCTAGCACAGATACGCAGTATTTT. It codes for CAISGLAASTDTQYF. This chain uses TRBV10-3 with TRBJ2-3, with 9 positions matching TRBD2. Trimming cost V 4 bases and J 0 bases; bases outside gene matches: 2. The CDR3 sequence is 15 residues long. From germline, CDR1 is ENHRY and CDR2 SYGVKD.

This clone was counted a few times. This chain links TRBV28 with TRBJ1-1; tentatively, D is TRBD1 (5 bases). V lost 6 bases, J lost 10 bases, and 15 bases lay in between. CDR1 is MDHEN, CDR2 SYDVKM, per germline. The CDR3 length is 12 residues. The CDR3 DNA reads TGTGCCAGCAGAAGGCAGGGTAGCCGAGCTTTCTTT. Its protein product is CASRRQGSRAFF.

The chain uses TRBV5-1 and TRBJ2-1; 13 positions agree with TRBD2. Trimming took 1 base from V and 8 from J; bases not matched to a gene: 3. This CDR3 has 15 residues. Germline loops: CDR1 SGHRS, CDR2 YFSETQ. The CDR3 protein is CASSLMGLAGYEQFF. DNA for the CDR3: TGCGCCAGCAGCTTGATGGGACTAGCGGGATATGAGCAGTTCTTC.

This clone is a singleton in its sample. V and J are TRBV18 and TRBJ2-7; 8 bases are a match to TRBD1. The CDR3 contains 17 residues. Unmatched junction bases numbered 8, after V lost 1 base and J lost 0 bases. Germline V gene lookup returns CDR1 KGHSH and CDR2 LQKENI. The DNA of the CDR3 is TGTGCCAGCTCACCACTAGCGGACAGGGTGAGCTCCTACGAGCAGTACTTC. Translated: CASSPLADRVSSYEQYF.

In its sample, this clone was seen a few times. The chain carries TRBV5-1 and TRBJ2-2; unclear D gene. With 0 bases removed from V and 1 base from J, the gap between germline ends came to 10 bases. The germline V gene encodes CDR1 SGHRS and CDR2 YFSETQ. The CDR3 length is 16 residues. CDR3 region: CASSLGAMGNTGELFF. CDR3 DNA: TGCGCCAGCAGCTTGGGGGCTATGGGGAACACCGGGGAGCTGTTTTTT.

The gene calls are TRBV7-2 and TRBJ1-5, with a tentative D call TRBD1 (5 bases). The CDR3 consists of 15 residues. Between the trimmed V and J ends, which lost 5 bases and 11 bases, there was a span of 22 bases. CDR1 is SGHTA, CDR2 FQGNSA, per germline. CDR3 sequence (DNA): TGTGCCAGCAGCCCTGGGACGGGACTTTATTGGTCCCAGCATTTT. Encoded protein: CASSPGTGLYWSQHF.

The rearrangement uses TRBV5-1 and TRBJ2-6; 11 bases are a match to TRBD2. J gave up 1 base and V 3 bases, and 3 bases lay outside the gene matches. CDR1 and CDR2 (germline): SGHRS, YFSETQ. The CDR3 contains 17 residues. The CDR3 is CASSWTSGPSGANVLTF. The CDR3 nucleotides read TGCGCCAGCAGCTGGACTAGCGGGCCGTCTGGGGCCAACGTCCTGACTTTC. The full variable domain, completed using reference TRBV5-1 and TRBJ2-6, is KAGVTQTPRYLIKTRGQQVTLSCSPISGHRSVSWYQQTPGQGLQFLFEYFSETQRNKGNFPGRFSGRQFSNSRSEMNVSTLELGDSALYLCASSWTSGPSGANVLTFGAGSRLTVL.

CDR3 in amino acids: CASSRGYDEQYF. As DNA, the CDR3 is TGCGCCAGCAGCCGGGGATACGACGAGCAGTACTTC. The chain is built from TRBV5-1 and TRBJ2-7, with D perhaps TRBD2 (5 bases). Germline-derived CDR1 and CDR2 are SGHRS and YFSETQ. The length of the CDR3 is 12 residues. Trimming left V 4 bases short and J 5 bases short, with 10 bases between.